Following are 29 T cell receptor beta chains from one sample sequenced in a study of blood T cell repertoires in COVID-19. Generated by immunoSEQ multiplex PCR, the TCRdb table keeps only in-frame clones and is missing some. Of just under 100,000 clones in the sample, 85% to 90% were seen once. The source material was peripheral blood. The source is a woman aged 55 to 70 in a cohort sampled during active or convalescent COVID-19.

The rearrangement uses TRBV21-1 and TRBJ1-2. TRBV21-1 is marked as a pseudogene. The CDR3 consists of 17 residues. The CDR3 loop is CASSKKGTARGGYGYTF. In DNA, the CDR3 is TGTGCCAGCAGCAAAAAAGGGACGGCTAGGGGGGGCTATGGCTACACCTTC.

This chain connects TRBV28 to TRBJ1-2; unclear D gene. This CDR3 has 18 residues. The germline V gene encodes CDR1 MDHEN and CDR2 SYDVKM. Trimming pared 5 bases from V and 0 bases from J, leaving 22 bases between. The CDR3 nucleotides read TGTGCCAGCAGTGGACTTAGGGCAGCCGCCTCAGCTAACTATGGCTACACCTTC. Its translation is CASSGLRAAASANYGYTF.

This chain uses TRBV6-5 with TRBJ1-2; the D is unclear. This CDR3 is 12 amino acids long. Germline lookup yields CDR1 MNHEY and CDR2 SVGAGI. Trimming stripped 7 bases from V and 8 bases from J, with 14 bases between. CDR3 sequence (DNA): TGTGCCAGCACCAGCCGATACGGGGGCTACACCTTC. Its protein is CASTSRYGGYTF.

V is TRBV6-5 and J is TRBJ2-1; TRBD2 might be the D (5 bases). The V and J ends lost 2 bases and 3 bases respectively, with 11 bases between them. Germline CDR1 and CDR2: MNHEY and SVGAGI. The CDR3 is 15 residues long. The CDR3 bases are TGTGCCAGCAGTTACGGGAGAGCCCTCTACAATGAGCAGTTCTTC. This sequence encodes CASSYGRALYNEQFF.

This clone was observed a few times. This chain joins TRBV7-2 and TRBJ2-2, with 11 bases identical to TRBD2. Germline lookup yields CDR1 SGHTA and CDR2 FQGNSA. The length of the CDR3 is 14 residues. Germline trimming cut 3 bases from V and 6 bases from J; bases unmatched to any gene: 0. Here the CDR3 DNA reads TGTGCCAGCAGCTTGGGACTAGCGGCCGGGGAGCTGTTTTTT. Translation: CASSLGLAAGELFF.

The rearrangement joins TRBV5-1 to TRBJ1-1, with D perhaps matching TRBD1 (6 bases). Trimming pared 0 bases from V and 5 bases from J, leaving 14 bases between. Germline CDR1 SGHRS, CDR2 YFSETQ. The CDR3 runs to 15 residues. The CDR3 DNA reads TGCGCCAGCAGCTTGGGTCTAGGGGGAAGGACTGAAGCTTTCTTT. Translation gives CASSLGLGGRTEAFF.

This chain connects TRBV25-1 to TRBJ1-2, with 7 bases that match TRBD1. The germline V gene has CDR1 MGHDK and CDR2 SYGVNS. Germline trimming cut 4 bases from V and 7 bases from J; bases unmatched to any gene: 3. The CDR3 consists of 12 residues. The CDR3, as DNA: TGTGCCAGCAGTGGACAGGGTGGTGGCTACACCTTC. Protein product: CASSGQGGGYTF.

The chain carries TRBV6-4 and TRBJ1-6; no clear D gene. The CDR3 totals 17 residues. Germline values: CDR1 MRHNA, CDR2 SNTAGT. V lost 6 bases to trimming and J lost 7 bases, with 22 bases between them. The CDR3 here is CASSPVPGRERNSPLHF. The CDR3 region has the DNA TGTGCCAGCAGCCCAGTCCCAGGTAGGGAGAGAAATTCACCCCTCCACTTT.

The V and J genes are TRBV27 and TRBJ1-2; a weak D match, TRBD1 (6 bases). The germline gives CDR1 MNHEY, CDR2 SMNVEV (reference sequence). The CDR3 runs to 14 residues. V lost 3 bases, J lost 4 bases, and 12 bases lay in between. The CDR3 spells CASSFGGAAYGYTF. CDR3 nucleotides: TGTGCCAGCAGTTTCGGGGGGGCGGCCTATGGCTACACCTTC.

In its sample, this clone was seen a few times. This chain joins TRBV7-9 and TRBJ1-1; 8 bases align to TRBD1. The germline V gene encodes CDR1 SEHNR and CDR2 FQNEAQ (reference sequence). This CDR3 region has 14 residues. V shed 6 bases, J shed 2 bases, and the junction held 5 bases outside the gene matches. CDR3 amino acids: CASRKDRANTEAFF. The CDR3 bases are TGTGCCAGCAGAAAGGACAGGGCAAACACTGAAGCTTTCTTT.

The J gene is TRBJ2-2, the V gene TRBV2, with D tentatively TRBD2 (5 bases). Trimming cost V 4 bases and J 5 bases, with 14 bases left between them. The CDR3 runs 15 residues. Germline V gives CDR1 SNHLY, CDR2 FYNNEI. The CDR3 region is CASSGVLANTGELFF. The DNA of the CDR3 is TGTGCCAGCAGTGGTGTTCTAGCAAATACCGGGGAGCTGTTTTTT.

The chain employs TRBV5-1 and TRBJ1-2; 9 bases agree with TRBD1. CDR1 and CDR2 from the germline V gene are SGHRS and YFSETQ. V lost 2 bases and J lost 2; bases outside the gene matches: 1. The CDR3 is made up of 14 amino acids. The CDR3 reads CASSLGTGNYGYTF. In DNA form, the CDR3 reads TGCGCCAGCAGCTTAGGGACAGGGAACTATGGCTACACCTTC.

This clone has only one observation. V is TRBV28 and J is TRBJ1-2; TRBD1 matches at 7 bases. The germline V gene encodes CDR1 MDHEN and CDR2 SYDVKM. CDR3 length: 14 residues. With V trimmed by 5 bases and J by 5 bases, 8 bases remained unmatched. CDR3 in amino acids: CASSPGQVRYGYTF. In nucleotides, the CDR3 is TGTGCCAGCAGTCCCGGACAGGTGCGGTATGGCTACACCTTC.

This clone appeared once. With a much larger clone just one base away, this may be a read error. J is TRBJ2-1 and V is TRBV2, with 7 bases that match TRBD2. CDR3 length equals 14 residues. Looked up from germline, CDR1 is SNHLY and CDR2 is FYNNEI. This CDR3 is CVSRGEGSYNEQFF. The DNA of the CDR3 is TGTGTCAGCCGGGGGGAGGGCTCCTACAATGAGCAGTTCTTC. Complete variable domain (other parts from reference TRBV2 and TRBJ2-1): EPEVTQTPSHQVTQMGQEVILRCVPISNHLYFYWYRQILGQKVEFLVSFYNNEISEKSEIFDDQFSVERPDGSNFTLKIRSTKLEDSAMYFCVSRGEGSYNEQFFGPGTRLTVL.

The J gene is TRBJ2-3, the V gene TRBV5-1; 7 bases are shared with TRBD2. This CDR3 has 14 amino acids. Germline CDR1 is SGHRS and CDR2 is YFSETQ. V lost 1 base, J lost 4 bases, and 3 bases stayed unmatched. CDR3 protein: CASSLTSAPDTQYF. CDR3 nucleotides: TGCGCCAGCAGCTTGACTAGCGCGCCAGATACGCAGTATTTT.

This chain connects TRBV10-1 to TRBJ2-7; D not resolved. The CDR3 spans 10 residues. Germline values: CDR1 WNHNN, CDR2 SYGVQD (reference sequence). Trimming took 8 bases from V and 2 from J, leaving 4 bases between them. The CDR3, as DNA: TGCGCCAGCTCGGCCTACGAGCAGTACTTC. It codes for CASSAYEQYF.

This clone has just one count. V usage is TRBV2 and J usage is TRBJ2-1, with 13 positions matching TRBD2. Germline V gene data show CDR1 as SNHLY and CDR2 as FYNNEI. The CDR3 extends over 17 amino acids. After removal of 6 bases from V and 8 bases from J, the junction contained 13 bases not matched to a gene. CDR3 sequence reads: CASSPGLAGPDWDEQFF. CDR3 sequence (DNA): TGTGCCAGCAGCCCGGGACTAGCGGGACCCGATTGGGATGAGCAGTTCTTC.

V is TRBV28 and J is TRBJ2-1, with 7 bases identical to TRBD2. V shed 6 bases and J 0 bases; nucleotides not matched to a gene: 5. The CDR3 is 15 residues long. CDR1 is MDHEN and CDR2 is SYDVKM in the germline V gene. In DNA form, the CDR3 reads TGTGCCAGCAGCCGTAGCGGGCCCTCCTACAATGAGCAGTTCTTC. It is translated as CASSRSGPSYNEQFF.

This clone was picked up one time. The chain links TRBV5-4 to TRBJ2-1, with a possible D match to TRBD1 (6 bases). The V end lost 3 bases, the J end lost 7 bases, and 11 bases lay between the germline ends. The CDR3 runs to 13 residues. Looked up from germline, CDR1 is SGHNT and CDR2 is YYREEE (reference sequence). DNA for the CDR3: TGTGCCAGCAGCTCCTCACAGGGTAATGAGCAGTTCTTC. The encoded protein is CASSSSQGNEQFF.

The rearrangement uses TRBV10-2 and TRBJ1-3; D gene ambiguous. Germline V gene sequence: CDR1 WSHSY, CDR2 SAAADI. V lost 6 bases and J 2 bases, leaving 14 bases between the germline ends. The CDR3 loop spans 15 amino acids. The CDR3 here is CASSVLAGTGNTIYF. Here the CDR3 DNA reads TGCGCCAGCAGCGTCCTTGCGGGTACTGGAAACACCATATATTTT.

About this clone itself: The same CDR3 also results from other DNA sequences found in this sample. V and J are TRBV9 and TRBJ1-6; D is uncertain. CDR1 and CDR2 (germline): SGDLS, YYNGEE. The CDR3 is 15 residues long. Trimming cost V 0 bases and J 1 base, with 5 bases left between them. The CDR3 DNA sequence: TGTGCCAGCAGCGTAGGGAGTTCCTATAATTCACCCCTCCACTTT. Translating it yields CASSVGSSYNSPLHF.

This rearrangement joins TRBV2 to TRBJ1-4; D remains unclear. Germline V lookup: CDR1 SNHLY, CDR2 FYNNEI. This CDR3 region has 12 residues. The V end was cut by 6 bases, the J end by 2 bases, with 4 bases between. The CDR3, as DNA: TGTGCCAGCAGGGCTACTAATGAAAAACTGTTTTTT. It codes for CASRATNEKLFF.

The CDR3 bases are TGCGCCAGCAGCTCAGGACAGGGGATTATTAATGAGCAGTTCTTC. This translates into CASSSGQGIINEQFF. The chain uses TRBV5-1 and TRBJ2-1, with 9 positions matching TRBD1. Unmatched junction bases numbered 8, after V lost 3 bases and J lost 7 bases. The CDR3 loop spans 15 amino acids. Germline CDR1 and CDR2: SGHRS and YFSETQ.

The rearrangement links TRBV3-1 (or the pseudogene TRBV3-2) to TRBJ1-5; TRBD1 matches at 9 bases. There are 14 residues in the CDR3. The V gene end was trimmed by 5 bases and the J gene end by 5 bases; junction bases not matched to a gene: 4. CDR1 and CDR2 from the germline V gene are LGHDT and YNNKEL (reference sequence). Written as DNA, the CDR3 is TGTGCCAGCAGCTTGGGACAGGGCGATCAGCCCCAGCATTTT. This encodes CASSLGQGDQPQHF.

This clone came up a few times. The rearrangement uses TRBV5-4 and TRBJ2-5; D is unresolved. The CDR3 sequence is 11 residues long. Germline-derived CDR1 and CDR2 are SGHNT and YYREEE (reference sequence). V dropped 3 bases and J dropped 5 bases, with 5 bases sitting between them. The CDR3 here is CASSSGETQYF. The CDR3 DNA is TGTGCCAGCAGCTCCGGGGAGACCCAGTACTTC.

This clone was seen only once. V gene TRBV28 combines with J gene TRBJ1-5; 7 nucleotides align to TRBD1. With V trimmed by 2 bases and J by 3 bases, 4 bases remained unmatched. CDR3 length: 15 residues. CDR1 and CDR2 from the germline V gene are MDHEN and SYDVKM. CDR3 nucleotide sequence: TGTGCCAGCAGTTTAGAAGACAGGGTCAATCAGCCCCAGCATTTT. As protein: CASSLEDRVNQPQHF.

The chain is built from TRBV6-6 and TRBJ2-5, with 8 positions matching TRBD1. There are 15 residues in the CDR3. The ends lost 0 bases at V and 2 bases at J; junction bases unmatched: 2. CDR1 MNHNY and CDR2 SVGAGI come from the germline V gene (reference sequence). The DNA of the CDR3 is TGTGCCAGCAGTTACTCTCGACAGGGGCAAGAGACCCAGTACTTC. As protein: CASSYSRQGQETQYF.

This clone is a singleton in its sample. The chain has TRBV3-1 (or the pseudogene TRBV3-2) and TRBJ2-1; D perhaps matches TRBD2 (5 bases). Germline CDR1 is LGHDT and CDR2 is YNNKEL (reference sequence). The CDR3 spans 17 residues. V was shortened by 4 bases and J by 0 bases, with 16 bases between the two germline ends. This CDR3 reads CASSPRGRMSSYNEQFF. In nucleotides, the CDR3 is TGTGCCAGCAGCCCCCGAGGGCGAATGAGCTCCTACAATGAGCAGTTCTTC.

This clone was found once. V is TRBV30 and J is TRBJ2-7, with 9 bases aligning to TRBD1. In germline, CDR1 is GTSNPN, CDR2 SVGIG (reference sequence). CDR3 length: 15 amino acids. The ends lost 3 bases at V and 6 bases at J; junction bases unmatched: 12. The CDR3 DNA reads TGTGCCTGGAGATCTCCCGGGACAGGGAGGTCCGAGCAGTACTTC. Translated, it gives CAWRSPGTGRSEQYF. Full variable domain (rest looked up from reference TRBV30 and TRBJ2-7): SQTIHQWPATLVQPVGSPLSLECTVEGTSNPNLYWYRQAAGRGLQLLFYSVGIGQISSEVPQNLSASRPQDRQFILSSKKLLLSDSGFYLCAWRSPGTGRSEQYFGPGTRLTVT.